This T cell receptor (beta chain) was documented in a study of blood T cell repertoires in COVID-19 (dated by TCRdb to 2019 to 2021). Background on the whole study: Samples from collaborators originated in the United States, Italy and Spain and spanned both the acute and convalescent phases of COVID-19. The material from the prospective study consisted of cDNA or gDNA derived from T cells, B-cell-depleted T cells, or PBMCs. The dataset comprised deeply sampled blood TCRbeta repertoires from subjects exposed to, actively infected with, or recovered from COVID-19. A freely available public database, intended as a resource for researchers studying the immune response to SARS-CoV-2, is where the repertoires were released. The samples were drawn from two sources: the first 160 participants of the ongoing ImmuneRACE study, and about 1,300 subjects contributed by 6 global collaborators. The sample metadata nearly always contained a de-identified subject ID, COVID-19 status, age in years and sex. HLA class I and class II types, where available, came from metadata supplied by the sample provider rather than from assay-based typing. The paper's findings and limits, for the study overall: Clinical and demographic metadata were provided uncurated, with the amount varying by source and participant.

The collaborating institutions used their own protocols to collect whole blood in K2EDTA tubes. For TCRbeta analysis, collaborators shipped samples in one of three forms: frozen whole blood, isolated PBMCs, or DNA extracted from either of those sample types. TCRbeta CDR3 regions were amplified from genomic DNA by means of the immunoSEQ Assay, a bias-controlled multiplex PCR. For the original study's pipeline: Nucleated cell counts per sample were estimated from amplification of reference gene primers within the assay. Sequence reads were collapsed and filtered to measure the absolute abundance of every unique TCRbeta CDR3 rearrangement. For each sample, productive Simpson clonality was calculated by taking the square root of Simpson's diversity index across productive rearrangements. TCRdb carries this immuneACCESS record with in-frame sequences only. Its versions omit some clonotypes, under half of them owing to an unresolved V gene in the studies checked, with the rest unexplained. That table gives V, J and clone size, and the DNA gave D and trimming. The sample table lists around 97,000 clones, roughly 90% of them with a count of one. The biggest ten clones account for 5% to 8% of the sample.

From the germline V gene (reference sequence), CDR1 is MNHEY and CDR2 is SMNVEV. Trimmed from V: 2 bases; trimmed from J: 7 bases; junction bases lacking a gene match: 7. The CDR3, from cysteine to phenylalanine, totals 14 residues. Only the CDR3 part of the read is kept: 42 bases, read in frame from the first base. Remarks on this clone: It lacks a known antigen. No qualities accompany the bases; no much larger clone lies one base away.

The rearranged chain carries TRBV27 and TRBJ2-5; TRBD1 lines up with 7 middle nucleotides. The sequence was obtained from a human donor in a cohort sampled during active COVID-19. The material sequenced was peripheral blood. DNA sequence: TGTGCCAGCAGTTTAACGGGACAGTGGGGGACCCAGTACTTC. Translation gives CASSLTGQWGTQYF.